The 25 T cell receptor beta chains below come from one sample, sequenced in a study of blood T cell repertoires in COVID-19. This table comes from immunoSEQ multiplex PCR, and its TCRdb copy is limited to in-frame clones, with some not included. The sample has 150,000 to 200,000 clones, roughly 73% seen once. Sequenced material: peripheral blood. The receptors originated from an older man with acute or convalescent COVID-19.

The chain has TRBV6-1 and TRBJ1-6, with D perhaps TRBD1 (6 bases). The CDR3 length is 15 residues. The V gene's germline CDR1 is MNHNS and CDR2 SASEGT. V was cut by 2 bases and J by 6 bases, with 11 bases left in between. The DNA for the CDR3 is TGTGCCAGCAGTGAATCACGAGGGGGTAATTCACCCCTCCACTTT. This translates into CASSESRGGNSPLHF.

This rearrangement joins TRBV27 to TRBJ2-3, with D unresolved. The germline CDR1 and CDR2 sequences are MNHEY and SMNVEV (reference sequence). The CDR3 runs 13 residues. Trimming left V 3 bases short and J 2 bases short, with 6 bases between. Written as DNA, the CDR3 is TGTGCCAGCAGTTTCCAGGCCACAGATACGCAGTATTTT. Translating gives CASSFQATDTQYF.

For this clone: Other DNA sequences from this sample encode an identical CDR3 as well. The V call is TRBV19, the J call TRBJ1-5, with D possibly being TRBD1 (6 bases). Germline V gives CDR1 LNHDA, CDR2 SQIVND (reference sequence). CDR3 length equals 12 residues. Trimming took 2 bases from V and 7 from J, leaving 6 bases between them. The CDR3 coding sequence is TGTGCCAGTAGTATAAGGGGGCAGCCCCAGCATTTT. It encodes CASSIRGQPQHF.

The rearrangement uses TRBV7-6 and TRBJ1-5, with D possibly being TRBD1 (5 bases). The germline CDR1 and CDR2 sequences are SGHVS and FNYEAQ. The CDR3 extends over 17 amino acids. Trimming pared 1 base from V and 6 bases from J, leaving 19 bases between. CDR3 DNA: TGTGCCAGCAGCTTAGAGGGAGATTCAGGGAGGGGTCAGCCCCAGCATTTT. Translated: CASSLEGDSGRGQPQHF.

The rearrangement joins TRBV6-5 to TRBJ1-1, with a possible D match to TRBD1 (6 bases). V lost 8 bases, J lost 1 base, and 14 bases lay in between. Germline CDR1 is MNHEY and CDR2 is SVGAGI. The CDR3 is made up of 14 amino acids. The CDR3 coding sequence is TGTGCCAGCCCAGATGGCAGGGGGAACACTGAAGCTTTCTTT. Amino acids: CASPDGRGNTEAFF.

This clone has just one count. The chain couples TRBV7-2 to TRBJ1-5; D gene unclear. Trimming took 7 bases from V and 6 from J, leaving 10 bases between them. The CDR3 covers 12 residues. Germline CDR1 reads SGHTA; CDR2 reads FQGNSA. DNA of the CDR3: TGTGCCAGCAATTTAGTCGGTCAGCCCCAGCATTTT. This codes for CASNLVGQPQHF.

This chain joins TRBV4-1 and TRBJ1-4; D is perhaps TRBD1 (5 bases). V lost 0 bases and J lost 3, with 11 bases in between. CDR3 length: 16 residues. Germline CDR1 is MGHRA and CDR2 is YSYEKL. The CDR3 sequence: CASSQDGAVANEKLFF. For the CDR3, the DNA is TGCGCCAGCAGCCAAGATGGGGCCGTGGCTAATGAAAAACTGTTTTTT.

The chain joins TRBV5-4 to TRBJ1-2; tentative D call: TRBD1 (5 bases). Trimming left V 4 bases short and J 5 bases short, with 12 bases between. Germline values: CDR1 SGHNT, CDR2 YYREEE (reference sequence). The CDR3 is 13 residues long. CDR3 sequence reads: CASSDLRGYGYTF. In DNA form, the CDR3 reads TGTGCCAGCAGCGACCTTAGGGGTTATGGCTACACCTTC.

In its sample, this clone was seen a few times. The chain combines TRBV5-6 with TRBJ2-3; TRBD2 matches at 12 bases. The CDR3 sequence is 16 residues long. Germline trimming cut 5 bases from V and 3 bases from J; bases unmatched to any gene: 7. From germline, CDR1 is SGHDT and CDR2 YYEEEE. This chain's CDR3 is CASRYGLAGLTDTQYF. The CDR3 DNA follows: TGTGCCAGCAGATACGGACTAGCGGGGTTGACAGATACGCAGTATTTT.

This chain connects TRBV28 to TRBJ1-5; D perhaps matches TRBD1 (5 bases). The length of the CDR3 is 15 residues. Trimming pared 0 bases from V and 1 base from J, leaving 7 bases between. Germline CDR1 is MDHEN and CDR2 is SYDVKM. Here the CDR3 DNA reads TGTGCCAGCAGTTTATGGGCAGGGAGCAATCAGCCCCAGCATTTT. Protein: CASSLWAGSNQPQHF.

The rearrangement joins TRBV19 to TRBJ2-4; 8 bases map to TRBD1. CDR3 length: 16 amino acids. The germline CDR1 and CDR2 sequences are LNHDA and SQIVND (reference sequence). Trimming at V came to 1 base and at J to 1 base, leaving 3 bases not matched to a gene. CDR3 in DNA: TGTGCCAGTAGTATAGTGACAGGGGAGGCCAAAAACATTCAGTACTTC. This gives the protein CASSIVTGEAKNIQYF.

The chain carries TRBV24-1 and TRBJ2-3; 12 bases fit TRBD2. The CDR3 runs to 17 residues. Germline V CDR1 and CDR2: KGHDR, SFDVKD. Trimming at V came to 2 bases and at J to 4 bases, leaving 6 bases not matched to a gene. CDR3 protein: CATSDSRLAGVADTQYF. CDR3 in DNA: TGTGCCACCAGTGATTCCCGACTAGCGGGGGTAGCAGATACGCAGTATTTT.

This chain connects TRBV10-1 to TRBJ1-6; 7 bases line up with TRBD1. V gave up 5 bases and J gave up 7 bases; unmatched junction bases: 2. The V gene's germline CDR1 is WNHNN and CDR2 SYGVQD (reference sequence). The CDR3 is 13 amino acids. The CDR3 sequence: CASSWDSNSPLHF. DNA of the CDR3: TGCGCCAGCAGTTGGGACAGCAATTCACCCCTCCACTTT.

This clone was recorded once. The chain has TRBV19 and TRBJ2-1, with TRBD2 matching over 9 bases. Trimming cost V 4 bases and J 9 bases; bases outside gene matches: 7. This CDR3 comprises 14 residues. CDR1 and CDR2 (germline): LNHDA, SQIVND (reference sequence). The CDR3 protein is CASSSGRARVEQFF. The DNA for the CDR3 is TGTGCCAGTAGTAGCGGGAGGGCCCGGGTTGAGCAGTTCTTC.

A single count supports this clone. The chain links TRBV7-2 to TRBJ2-3; 15 bases are shared with TRBD2. V trimming: 4 bases; J trimming: 6 bases; junction bases outside the gene matches: 8. This CDR3 contains 17 residues. Germline assignment: CDR1 SGHTA and CDR2 FQGNSA. DNA of the CDR3: TGTGCCAGCAGCTCTGCCGGGACTAGCGGGGGGCGGGATACGCAGTATTTT. It translates to CASSSAGTSGGRDTQYF.

The chain is built from TRBV28 and TRBJ2-7, with D maybe TRBD2 (6 bases). The CDR3 is 18 amino acids. V lost 6 bases to trimming and J lost 0 bases, with 24 bases between them. The germline V gene encodes CDR1 MDHEN and CDR2 SYDVKM. The CDR3 region has the DNA TGTGCCAGCAGCTCCAGAGGGTGGGGGGACTTAAGCTCCTACGAGCAGTACTTC. It specifies CASSSRGWGDLSSYEQYF.

V usage is TRBV12-3 or TRBV12-4 and J usage is TRBJ2-5; D may be TRBD1 (5 bases). The V gene lost 6 bases and the J gene lost 2 bases, with 10 bases spanning the gap. The CDR3 sequence is 13 residues long. The CDR3 bases are TGTGCCAGCAGCCTCAGGACACAAGAGACCCAGTACTTC. Amino acids: CASSLRTQETQYF.

The gene calls are TRBV15 and TRBJ2-3, with 9 bases aligning to TRBD2. The germline V gene encodes CDR1 LNHNV and CDR2 YYDKDF (reference sequence). The CDR3 contains 16 residues. The J segment lost 9 bases and the V segment lost 0 bases, leaving 10 bases of the junction unmatched. CDR3 residues: CATSRDLGGGGDTQYF. The CDR3 DNA follows: TGTGCCACCAGCAGAGATCTGGGCGGGGGGGGTGACACGCAGTATTTT.

The chain combines TRBV7-6 with TRBJ1-3; 7 positions match TRBD1. The ends lost 5 bases at V and 4 bases at J; junction bases unmatched: 11. Germline V gene lookup returns CDR1 SGHVS and CDR2 FNYEAQ. The CDR3 length is 16 residues. The CDR3 DNA follows: TGTGCCAGCAGCCTAACCTGGACAGGTCGAGGAAACACCATATATTTT. It translates to CASSLTWTGRGNTIYF. The whole variable domain, remainder taken from reference TRBV7-6 and TRBJ1-3, is GAGVSQSPRYKVTKRGQDVALRCDPISGHVSLYWYRQALGQGPEFLTYFNYEAQQDKSGLPNDRFSAERPEGSISTLTIQRTEQRDSAMYRCASSLTWTGRGNTIYFGEGSWLTVV.

This clone was recorded once. The genes are TRBV19 and TRBJ1-6; 9 bases agree with TRBD1. CDR1 LNHDA and CDR2 SQIVND come from the germline V gene (reference sequence). The CDR3 spans 15 residues. J lost 7 bases, V lost 3 bases, and 4 bases had no gene match. The chain's CDR3 is CASSITGGPNSPLHF. The CDR3 region has the DNA TGTGCCAGTAGTATCACAGGGGGCCCGAATTCACCCCTCCACTTT.

This clone turned up a few times. The rearrangement joins TRBV6-4 to TRBJ2-3; D perhaps matches TRBD1 (7 bases). From germline, CDR1 is MRHNA and CDR2 SNTAGT. The length of the CDR3 is 14 residues. Between the trimmed V and J ends, which lost 2 bases and 6 bases, there was a span of 12 bases. CDR3 sequence (DNA): TGTGCCAGCAGTGACGGGCGGGACAGTGATACGCAGTATTTT. It yields the protein CASSDGRDSDTQYF.

This clone was observed a handful of times. The J gene is TRBJ2-5, the V gene TRBV7-2; 8 bases align to TRBD2. Unmatched junction bases numbered 8, after V lost 0 bases and J lost 5 bases. Germline assignment: CDR1 SGHTA and CDR2 FQGNSA. The CDR3 runs 16 residues. CDR3 in amino acids: CASSLAGTRGVETQYF. CDR3 DNA sequence: TGTGCCAGCAGCTTAGCGGGGACTAGGGGGGTGGAGACCCAGTACTTC.

The chain couples TRBV18 to TRBJ1-1; perhaps TRBD1 as D (6 bases). From germline, CDR1 is KGHSH and CDR2 LQKENI. The CDR3 length is 15 residues. Trimming removed 2 bases at V and 1 base at J, with 11 bases between. The chain's CDR3 is CASSPSGRGNTEAFF. Written as DNA, the CDR3 is TGTGCCAGCTCACCATCTGGCAGGGGGAACACTGAAGCTTTCTTT.

This clone showed up just once. The rearrangement joins TRBV5-1 to TRBJ2-6; TRBD1 matches 9 bases. With V trimmed by 4 bases and J by 0 bases, 8 bases remained unmatched. The CDR3 is made up of 18 amino acids. Germline values: CDR1 SGHRS, CDR2 YFSETQ. Here the CDR3 reads CASSLHRDRDSGANVLTF. CDR3 nucleotide sequence: TGCGCCAGCAGCCTTCACCGGGACAGGGACTCTGGGGCCAACGTCCTGACTTTC.

The rearrangement joins TRBV5-1 to TRBJ2-7; 10 nucleotides agree with TRBD1. Germline-derived CDR1 and CDR2 are SGHRS and YFSETQ. CDR3 length: 16 amino acids. The V and J ends lost 3 bases and 4 bases, in that order; junction bases with no gene match: 10. CDR3 in amino acids: CASSSTAGTGAYEQYF. The CDR3 nucleotides read TGCGCCAGCAGCTCTACCGCCGGGACAGGGGCGTACGAGCAGTACTTC.